This T cell receptor beta chain was sequenced for a study of cytomegalovirus exposure and HLA in healthy donors. In regard to this clone: Its antigen is undetermined.

J was trimmed by 5 bases and V by 4 bases; bases with no gene match: 8. The length of the CDR3 is 14 residues. CDR1 is SGHDT and CDR2 is YYEEEE in the germline V gene. This PCR relied on a set of 60 Vbeta primers and 13 Jbeta primers. Produced via immunoSEQ multiplex PCR; TCRdb's table is partial and in-frame only. In the table there are about 43,000 clones, 55% to 75% of which are singletons. General observations from the study: Previous analysis showed most TCR beta V segments were productive about 90% or about 30% of the time. The study carried out a later analysis of TCR beta sequences. It associated approximately 15,000 of them with specific HLA alleles at a false discovery rate of 0.05.

The genes are TRBV5-6 and TRBJ1-2; 7 nucleotides match TRBD1. This clonotype originated in a man in his sixties in good health and CMV-seropositive. Sequencing was performed on PBMCs. The CDR3 region is CASSPQGILYGYTF. The CDR3 DNA is TGTGCCAGCAGCCCACAGGGGATTCTGTATGGCTACACCTTC. Looking up the rest from reference TRBV5-6 and TRBJ1-2 gives the full variable domain: DAGVTQSPTHLIKTRGQQVTLRCSPKSGHDTVSWYQQALGQGPQFIFQYYEEEERQRGNFPDRFSGHQFPNYSSELNVNALLLGDSALYLCASSPQGILYGYTFGSGTRLTVV.